What follows are 2 T cell receptor beta chains derived from one specimen sequenced in a study of early T cells in non-severe SARS-CoV-2 infection. TCRdb redid the calling of the 5' RACE reads with MiXCR, one entry per CDR3 protein. The sample lists about 59,000 distinct CDR3 sequences, less than 15% occurring once. The sample consisted of whole blood, taken at baseline. These receptors all stem from an adult who was a healthcare worker with PCR-confirmed SARS-CoV-2 infection or an uninfected control (not recorded which).

By share, this clonotype ranks as medium-sized. V gene TRBV4-1 combines with J gene TRBJ2-5; TRBD2 aligns across 8 bases. CDR1 and CDR2 (germline): MGHRA, YSYEKL. The length of the CDR3 is 16 residues. Trimming at V came to 4 bases and at J to 9 bases, leaving 16 bases not matched to a gene. This chain's CDR3 is CASSRQSGTSGSAQYF. For the CDR3, the DNA is TGCGCCAGCAGCCGCCAGTCCGGGACTAGTGGTTCGGCCCAGTACTTC.

This clonotype was counted only a few times. V is TRBV20-1 and J is TRBJ2-4, with D perhaps matching TRBD1 (5 bases). Trimming took off 5 bases at V and 5 bases at J, with 7 bases between the two ends. In germline, CDR1 is DFQATT, CDR2 SNEGSKA (reference sequence). The length of the CDR3 is 11 residues. The CDR3 DNA reads as TGCAGTGCTTCACAGGAAAACATTCAGTACTTC. Translated: CSASQENIQYF.